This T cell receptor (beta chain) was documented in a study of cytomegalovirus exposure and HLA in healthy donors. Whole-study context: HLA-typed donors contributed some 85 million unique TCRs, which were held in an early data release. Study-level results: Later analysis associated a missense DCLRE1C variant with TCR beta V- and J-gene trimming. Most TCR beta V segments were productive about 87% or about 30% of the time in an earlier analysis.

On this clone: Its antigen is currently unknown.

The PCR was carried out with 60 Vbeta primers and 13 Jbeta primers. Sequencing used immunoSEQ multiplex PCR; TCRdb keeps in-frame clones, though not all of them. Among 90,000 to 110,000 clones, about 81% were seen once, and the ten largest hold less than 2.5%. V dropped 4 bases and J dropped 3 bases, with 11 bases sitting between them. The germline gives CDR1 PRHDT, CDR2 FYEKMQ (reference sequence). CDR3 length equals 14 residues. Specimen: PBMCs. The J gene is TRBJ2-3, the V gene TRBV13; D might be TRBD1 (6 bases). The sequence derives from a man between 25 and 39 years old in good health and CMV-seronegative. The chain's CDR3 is CASSYRVGTDTQYF. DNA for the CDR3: TGTGCCAGCAGCTACAGGGTCGGGACAGATACGCAGTATTTT.